This T cell receptor (beta chain) emerged from a study of blood T cell repertoires in COVID-19. Study in general: Samples of COVID-19 (acute and convalescent) were obtained from the United States, Italy and Spain.

CDR1 is SNHLY and CDR2 is FYNNEI in the germline V gene. The germline V and J ends were trimmed by 6 bases and 1 base, with 7 bases remaining between them. The CDR3 is made up of 13 amino acids. Original processing methods: From reference gene primer amplification, estimates of nucleated cell counts were derived. Method: immunoSEQ multiplex PCR; TCRdb's copy keeps in-frame clones and lacks some. The DNA was the basis for D and trimming; V, J and clone size are from that table. Among roughly 200,000 clones, 70% to 80% were seen once, and the ten largest hold almost 6%. The genes are TRBV2 and TRBJ2-1; no reliable D call. Sequenced sample: peripheral blood. This TCR was recovered from a woman in her thirties or forties with COVID-19, enrolled during active disease. DNA for the CDR3: TGTGCCAGCAGAACGGGTTCCTACAATGAGCAGTTCTTC. Translated, it gives CASRTGSYNEQFF. The full variable domain, completed using reference TRBV2 and TRBJ2-1, is EPEVTQTPSHQVTQMGQEVILRCVPISNHLYFYWYRQILGQKVEFLVSFYNNEISEKSEIFDDQFSVERPDGSNFTLKIRSTKLEDSAMYFCASRTGSYNEQFFGPGTRLTVL.